The following is a T cell receptor beta chain sequence with its context. Its specificity is unknown. The sample comes from a study of cytomegalovirus exposure and HLA in healthy donors. Study-wide findings and caveats: A previous analysis found most TCR beta V segments productive roughly 87% or roughly 30% of the time.

The PCR made use of 60 Vbeta and 13 Jbeta primers. The repertoire was sequenced with immunoSEQ multiplex PCR; TCRdb's copy has only in-frame clones and lacks some. The sample lists roughly 160,000 clones; approximately 82% were seen once. The donors (healthy individuals) were bone marrow donors. CDR1 is MNHEY and CDR2 is SMNVEV in the germline V gene (reference sequence). This CDR3 spans 15 amino acids. V shed 0 bases and J 2 bases; nucleotides not matched to a gene: 4. This chain links TRBV27 with TRBJ2-7, with TRBD2 matching 7 bases. The sequence derives from a male donor in good health and CMV-seropositive. Sequenced: PBMCs. The CDR3: CASSLSLTSTYEQYF. The CDR3 region has the DNA TGTGCCAGCAGTTTATCCCTGACTAGCACCTACGAGCAGTACTTC.